Described below is a single T cell receptor beta chain sequence and its context. The data stem from a study of technical replicates of blood from a handful of donors. J lost 2 bases, V lost 7 bases, and 6 bases had no gene match. Germline V CDR1 and CDR2: SQVTM, ANQGSEA. The CDR3 has 13 amino acids. Profiled with immunoSEQ multiplex PCR; TCRdb holds only in-frame clones, not every one. The data contain 80,000 or so clones, about 97% of them singletons. Sequencing input: T cells isolated from PBMCs. This receptor was obtained from a human donor in good health. The V call is TRBV29-1, the J call TRBJ2-3; 7 positions agree with TRBD2. As DNA, the CDR3 is TGCAGCGCTGAGGGAGGGGCCACAGATACGCAGTATTTT. Its protein product is CSAEGGATDTQYF.